The rows below give T cell receptor beta chains drawn from one sample of a study of blood T cell repertoires in COVID-19. Here immunoSEQ multiplex PCR was the method, and the copy in TCRdb shows in-frame clones only, minus some. The sample records over 140,000 clones, about three quarters being singletons. The material sequenced was peripheral blood. The source of these receptors is a woman between 45 and 65 years old with active or convalescent COVID-19. Each CDR3 is given with its conserved first and last residue. A D gene is named only where the DNA matches it firmly. Rows may omit the clone size; those that give it use once, few, many or a size class.

D gene: .; clone size: .; CDR3 length: 15; J gene: TRBJ2-7; V gene: TRBV3-1/TRBV3-2; CDR3 DNA: TGTGCCAGCAGCCAAGTCGGCGGACAGCCATACGAGCAGTACTTC; CDR3 protein: CASSQVGGQPYEQYF
D gene: .; clone size: .; CDR3 length: 14; J gene: TRBJ1-3; V gene: TRBV5-1; CDR3 DNA: TGCGCCAGCAGCCCCACAGGGTCTGGAAACACCATATATTTT; CDR3 protein: CASSPTGSGNTIYF
D gene: .; clone size: .; CDR3 length: 16; J gene: TRBJ1-2; V gene: TRBV6-6; CDR3 DNA: TGTGCCAGCAGTCCTCTCGGGCGGGGGGGGAGATATGGCTACACCTTC; CDR3 protein: CASSPLGRGGRYGYTF
D gene: .; clone size: .; CDR3 length: 12; J gene: TRBJ2-7; V gene: TRBV3-1/TRBV3-2; CDR3 DNA: TGTGCCAGCAGCCTAGGACGGACTTCTCAGTACTTC; CDR3 protein: CASSLGRTSQYF
D gene: TRBD1; clone size: .; CDR3 length: 16; J gene: TRBJ1-3; V gene: TRBV7-2; CDR3 DNA: TGTGCCAGCAGCCGTAATGGACAGGGGGCTGGAAACACCATATATTTT; CDR3 protein: CASSRNGQGAGNTIYF
D gene: TRBD1; clone size: few; CDR3 length: 19; J gene: TRBJ1-3; V gene: TRBV18; CDR3 DNA: TGTGCCAGCTCACCCCGGGACAGGGATTGGGCACGCTCTGGAAACACCATATATTTT; CDR3 protein: CASSPRDRDWARSGNTIYF
D gene: TRBD1; clone size: .; CDR3 length: 16; J gene: TRBJ2-5; V gene: TRBV7-7; CDR3 DNA: TGTGCTAGCAGCTTAGGCGGACAGGGGGCGGGAGAGACCCAGTACTTC; CDR3 protein: CASSLGGQGAGETQYF
D gene: TRBD2; clone size: .; CDR3 length: 14; J gene: TRBJ2-7; V gene: TRBV11-2; CDR3 DNA: TGTGCCAGCAGCTCAGGGACTAGCGGGAGGACGCAGTACTTC; CDR3 protein: CASSSGTSGRTQYF
D gene: .; clone size: .; CDR3 length: 15; J gene: TRBJ1-1; V gene: TRBV6-5; CDR3 DNA: TGTGCCAGCACCCGGACTGCTCGCCGGAACACTGAAGCTTTCTTT; CDR3 protein: CASTRTARRNTEAFF
D gene: .; clone size: .; CDR3 length: 13; J gene: TRBJ2-1; V gene: TRBV18; CDR3 DNA: TGTGCCAGCTCGCGAGGAGGAGGGGATGAGCAGTTCTTC; CDR3 protein: CASSRGGGDEQFF
D gene: TRBD1; clone size: .; CDR3 length: 15; J gene: TRBJ1-2; V gene: TRBV27; CDR3 DNA: TGTGCCAGCAGTCCTCGGACAGGGGAAAACTATGGCTACACCTTC; CDR3 protein: CASSPRTGENYGYTF
D gene: .; clone size: many; CDR3 length: 16; J gene: TRBJ1-2; V gene: TRBV19; CDR3 DNA: TGTGCCAGTAGTCCGAGGCCGCAGCTCTCTAACTATGGCTACACCTTC; CDR3 protein: CASSPRPQLSNYGYTF
D gene: TRBD1; clone size: .; CDR3 length: 17; J gene: TRBJ1-6; V gene: TRBV5-1; CDR3 DNA: TGCGCCAGCAGCTTGAGGGGGACAGGCGAGTCCCATTCACCCCTCCACTTT; CDR3 protein: CASSLRGTGESHSPLHF
D gene: TRBD1; clone size: .; CDR3 length: 14; J gene: TRBJ1-3; V gene: TRBV27; CDR3 DNA: TGTGCCAGCAGAGAAGGGGACAGCGGAAACACCATATATTTT; CDR3 protein: CASREGDSGNTIYF
D gene: .; clone size: .; CDR3 length: 13; J gene: TRBJ1-6; V gene: TRBV14; CDR3 DNA: TGTGCCAGCAGCCAACACCTAAATTCACCCCTCCACTTT; CDR3 protein: CASSQHLNSPLHF
D gene: .; clone size: .; CDR3 length: 13; J gene: TRBJ1-6; V gene: TRBV7-9; CDR3 DNA: TGTGCCAGCAGCTTAGACACCGCCAGGACCCTCCACTTT; CDR3 protein: CASSLDTARTLHF